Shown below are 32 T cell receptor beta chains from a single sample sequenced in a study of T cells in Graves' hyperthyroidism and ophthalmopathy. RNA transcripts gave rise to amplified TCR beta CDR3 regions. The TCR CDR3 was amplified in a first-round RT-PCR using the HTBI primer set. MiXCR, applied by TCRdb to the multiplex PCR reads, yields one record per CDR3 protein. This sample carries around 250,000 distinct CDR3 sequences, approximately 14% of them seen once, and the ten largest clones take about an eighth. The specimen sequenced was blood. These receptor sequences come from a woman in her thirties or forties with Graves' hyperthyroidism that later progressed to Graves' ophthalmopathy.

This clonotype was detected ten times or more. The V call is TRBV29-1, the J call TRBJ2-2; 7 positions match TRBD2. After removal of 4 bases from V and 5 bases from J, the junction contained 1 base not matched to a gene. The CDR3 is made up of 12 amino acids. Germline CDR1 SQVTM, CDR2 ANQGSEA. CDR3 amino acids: CSVVGGTGELFF. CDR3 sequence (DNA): TGCAGCGTTGTGGGGGGGACCGGGGAGCTGTTTTTT.

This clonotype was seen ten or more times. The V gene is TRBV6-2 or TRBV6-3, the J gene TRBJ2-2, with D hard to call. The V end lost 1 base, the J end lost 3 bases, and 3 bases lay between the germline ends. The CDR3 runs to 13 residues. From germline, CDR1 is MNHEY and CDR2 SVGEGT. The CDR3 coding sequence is TGTGCCAGCAGTTACTTATACACCGGGGAGCTGTTTTTT. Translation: CASSYLYTGELFF.

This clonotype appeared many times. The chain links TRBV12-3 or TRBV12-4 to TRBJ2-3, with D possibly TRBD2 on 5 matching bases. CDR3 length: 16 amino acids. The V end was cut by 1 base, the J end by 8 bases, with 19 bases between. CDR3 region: CASSLGTAFIGATQYF. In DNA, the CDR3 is TGTGCCAGCAGTTTAGGGACTGCGTTTATAGGAGCTACGCAGTATTTT.

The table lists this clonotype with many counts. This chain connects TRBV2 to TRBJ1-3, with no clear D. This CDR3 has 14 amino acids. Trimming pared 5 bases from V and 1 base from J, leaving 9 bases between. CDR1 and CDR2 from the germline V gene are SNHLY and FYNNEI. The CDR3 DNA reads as TGTGCCAGCAGTACCAGGCTTTCTGGAAACACCATATATTTT. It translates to CASSTRLSGNTIYF. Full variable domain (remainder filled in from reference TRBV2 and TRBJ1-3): EPEVTQTPSHQVTQMGQEVILRCVPISNHLYFYWYRQILGQKVEFLVSFYNNEISEKSEIFDDQFSVERPDGSNFTLKIRSTKLEDSAMYFCASSTRLSGNTIYFGEGSWLTVV.

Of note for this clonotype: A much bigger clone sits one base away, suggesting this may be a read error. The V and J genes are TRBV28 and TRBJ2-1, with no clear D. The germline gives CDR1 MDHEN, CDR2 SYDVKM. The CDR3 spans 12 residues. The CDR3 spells CARSLRFTEQFF. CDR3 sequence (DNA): TGTGCCAGAAGTTTACGTTTTACTGAGCAGTTCTTC.

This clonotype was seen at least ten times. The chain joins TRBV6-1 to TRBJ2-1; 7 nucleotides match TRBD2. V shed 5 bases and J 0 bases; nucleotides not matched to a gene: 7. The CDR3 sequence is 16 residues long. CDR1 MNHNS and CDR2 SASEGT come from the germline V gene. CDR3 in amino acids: CASSPLAGSSYNEQFF. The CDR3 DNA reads TGTGCCAGCAGTCCTTTAGCGGGCAGCTCCTACAATGAGCAGTTCTTC.

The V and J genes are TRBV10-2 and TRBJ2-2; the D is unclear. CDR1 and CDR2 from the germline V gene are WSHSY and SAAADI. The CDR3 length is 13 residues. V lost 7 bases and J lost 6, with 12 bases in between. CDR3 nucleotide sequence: TGCGCCAGCAAAATTTCTCACCCCGGGGAGCTGTTTTTT. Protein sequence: CASKISHPGELFF.

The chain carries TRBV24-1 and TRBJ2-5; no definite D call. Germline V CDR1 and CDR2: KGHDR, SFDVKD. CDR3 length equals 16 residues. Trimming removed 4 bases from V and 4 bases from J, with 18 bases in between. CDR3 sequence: CATSDPKTSWVETQYF. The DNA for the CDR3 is TGTGCCACCAGTGACCCCAAGACCTCGTGGGTAGAGACCCAGTACTTC.

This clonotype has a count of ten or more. CDR3 bases: TGCAGCGTTGCTGGGACTAGGTACGAGCAGTACTTC. Amino acid sequence: CSVAGTRYEQYF. The rearrangement uses TRBV29-1 and TRBJ2-7; 8 nucleotides match TRBD2. Germline lookup yields CDR1 SQVTM and CDR2 ANQGSEA. This CDR3 is 12 amino acids long. V lost 4 bases and J lost 4; bases outside the gene matches: 3.

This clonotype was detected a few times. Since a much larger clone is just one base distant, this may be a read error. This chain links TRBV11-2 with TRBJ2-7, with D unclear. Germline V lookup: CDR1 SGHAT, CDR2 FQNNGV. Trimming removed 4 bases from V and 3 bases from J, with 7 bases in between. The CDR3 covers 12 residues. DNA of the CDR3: TGTGCCAGCAGCTCCGAGTACTACGAGCAGTACTTC. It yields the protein CASSSEYYEQYF. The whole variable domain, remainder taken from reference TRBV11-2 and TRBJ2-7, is EAGVAQSPRYKIIEKRQSVAFWCNPISGHATLYWYQQILGQGPKLLIQFQNNGVVDDSQLPKDRFSAERLKGVDSTLKIQPAKLEDSAVYLCASSSEYYEQYFGPGTRLTVT.

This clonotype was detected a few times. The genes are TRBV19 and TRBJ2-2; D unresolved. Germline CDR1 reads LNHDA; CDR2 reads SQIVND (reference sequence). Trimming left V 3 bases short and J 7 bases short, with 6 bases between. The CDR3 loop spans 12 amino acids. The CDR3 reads CASSIKSGELFF. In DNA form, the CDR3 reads TGTGCCAGTAGTATTAAGAGCGGGGAGCTGTTTTTT.

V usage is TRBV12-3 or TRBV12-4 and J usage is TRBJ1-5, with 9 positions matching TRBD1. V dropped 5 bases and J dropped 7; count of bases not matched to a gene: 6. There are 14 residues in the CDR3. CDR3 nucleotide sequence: TGTGCCAGCAGTACACAGGGGGCGAGGCAGCCCCAGCATTTT. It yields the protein CASSTQGARQPQHF.

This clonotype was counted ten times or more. The CDR3 DNA sequence: TGCAGTGGGGGGACTAGCGGGACAACAGATACGCAGTATTTT. It is translated as CSGGTSGTTDTQYF. The chain recombines TRBV20-1 with TRBJ2-3; TRBD2 aligns across 13 bases. Germline loops: CDR1 DFQATT, CDR2 SNEGSKA (reference sequence). The trim removed 7 bases at V and 3 bases at J, leaving 4 bases unmatched. The CDR3 covers 14 residues.

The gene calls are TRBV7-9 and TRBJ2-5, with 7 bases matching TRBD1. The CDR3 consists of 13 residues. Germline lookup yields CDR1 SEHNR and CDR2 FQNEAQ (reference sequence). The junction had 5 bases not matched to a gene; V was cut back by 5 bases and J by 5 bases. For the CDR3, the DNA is TGTGCCAGCAGCGTACAGGGGAGCGAGACCCAGTACTTC. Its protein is CASSVQGSETQYF.

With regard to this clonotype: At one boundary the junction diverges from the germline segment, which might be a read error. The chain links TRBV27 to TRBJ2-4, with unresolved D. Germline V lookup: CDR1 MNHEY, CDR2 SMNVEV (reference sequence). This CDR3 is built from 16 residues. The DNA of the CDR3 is TGTGCCAGCAGTTTAAACAAACAGAGAATCAAAAACATTCAATACTTC. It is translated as CASSLNKQRIKNIQYF.

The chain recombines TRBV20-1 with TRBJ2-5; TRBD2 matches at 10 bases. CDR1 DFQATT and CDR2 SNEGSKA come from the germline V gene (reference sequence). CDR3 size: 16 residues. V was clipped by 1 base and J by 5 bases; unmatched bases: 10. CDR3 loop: CSARGNLAGVFETQYF. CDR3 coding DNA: TGCAGTGCTAGAGGCAACCTAGCGGGAGTGTTTGAGACCCAGTACTTC.

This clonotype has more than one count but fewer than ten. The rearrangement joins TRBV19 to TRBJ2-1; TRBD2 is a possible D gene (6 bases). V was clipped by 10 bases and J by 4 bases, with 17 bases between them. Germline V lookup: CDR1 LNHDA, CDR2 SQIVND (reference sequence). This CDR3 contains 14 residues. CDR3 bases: TGTGCCACTAACCGGGGGACTGGATACAATGAGCAGTTCTTC. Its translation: CATNRGTGYNEQFF.

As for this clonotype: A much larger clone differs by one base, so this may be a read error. The CDR3 reads CASSLFRGAQETQYF. Here the CDR3 DNA reads TGCGCCAGCAGCTTGTTCCGCGGAGCCCAAGAGACCCAGTACTTC. The chain carries TRBV5-1 and TRBJ2-5, with D unresolved. This CDR3 is built from 15 residues. From germline, CDR1 is SGHRS and CDR2 YFSETQ. Trimming stripped 1 base from V and 1 base from J, with 11 bases between.

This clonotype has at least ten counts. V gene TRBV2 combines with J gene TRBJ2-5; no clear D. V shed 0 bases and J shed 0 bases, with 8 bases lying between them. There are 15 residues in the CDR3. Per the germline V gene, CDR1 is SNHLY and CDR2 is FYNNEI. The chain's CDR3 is CASSEALDYQETQYF. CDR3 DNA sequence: TGTGCCAGCAGTGAAGCGCTGGATTACCAAGAGACCCAGTACTTC.

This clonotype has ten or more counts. In nucleotides, the CDR3 is TGCGCCAGCAGCTTGTGGACAGAAGAGACCCAGTACTTC. It encodes CASSLWTEETQYF. This sequence joins TRBV5-1 and TRBJ2-5; TRBD1 is a possible D gene (6 bases). The CDR3 spans 13 residues. Germline V CDR1 and CDR2: SGHRS, YFSETQ. V was shortened by 1 base and J by 3 bases, with 7 bases between the two germline ends.

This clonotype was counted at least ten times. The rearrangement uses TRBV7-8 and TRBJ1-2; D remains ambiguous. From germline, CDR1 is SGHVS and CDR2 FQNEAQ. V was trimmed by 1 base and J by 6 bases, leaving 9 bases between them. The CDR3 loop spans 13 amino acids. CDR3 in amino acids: CASSLGVLNGYTF. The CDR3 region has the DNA TGTGCCAGCAGCTTAGGGGTTTTAAATGGCTACACCTTC.

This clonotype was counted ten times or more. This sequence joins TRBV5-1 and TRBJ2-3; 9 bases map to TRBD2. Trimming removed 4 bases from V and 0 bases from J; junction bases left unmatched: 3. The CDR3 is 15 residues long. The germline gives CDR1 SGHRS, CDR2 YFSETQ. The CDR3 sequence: CASSGLASSTDTQYF. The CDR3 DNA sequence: TGCGCCAGCAGCGGACTAGCGAGCAGCACAGATACGCAGTATTTT. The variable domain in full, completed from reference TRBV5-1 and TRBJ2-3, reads KAGVTQTPRYLIKTRGQQVTLSCSPISGHRSVSWYQQTPGQGLQFLFEYFSETQRNKGNFPGRFSGRQFSNSRSEMNVSTLELGDSALYLCASSGLASSTDTQYFGPGTRLTVL.

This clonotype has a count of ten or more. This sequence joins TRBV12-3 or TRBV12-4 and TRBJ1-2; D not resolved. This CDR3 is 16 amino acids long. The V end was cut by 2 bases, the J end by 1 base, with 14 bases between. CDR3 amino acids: CASSLRVSRLNYGYTF. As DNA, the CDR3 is TGTGCCAGCAGTTTACGGGTTTCCCGACTTAACTATGGCTACACCTTC.

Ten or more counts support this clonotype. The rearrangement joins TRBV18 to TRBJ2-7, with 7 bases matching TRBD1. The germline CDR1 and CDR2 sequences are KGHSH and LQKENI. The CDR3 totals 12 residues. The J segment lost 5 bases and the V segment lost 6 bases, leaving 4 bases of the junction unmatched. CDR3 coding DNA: TGTGCCAGCTCGTTCGACAGGGACGAGCAGTACTTC. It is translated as CASSFDRDEQYF. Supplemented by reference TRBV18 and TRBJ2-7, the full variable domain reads NAGVMQNPRHLVRRRGQEARLRCSPMKGHSHVYWYRQLPEEGLKFMVYLQKENIIDESGMPKERFSAEFPKEGPSILRIQQVVRGDSAAYFCASSFDRDEQYFGPGTRLTVT.

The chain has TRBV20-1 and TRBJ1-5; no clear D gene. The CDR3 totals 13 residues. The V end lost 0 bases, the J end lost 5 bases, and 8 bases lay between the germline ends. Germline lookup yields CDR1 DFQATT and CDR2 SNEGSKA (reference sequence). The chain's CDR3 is CSARESRDQPQHF. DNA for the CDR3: TGCAGTGCTAGAGAAAGCAGAGATCAGCCCCAGCATTTT.

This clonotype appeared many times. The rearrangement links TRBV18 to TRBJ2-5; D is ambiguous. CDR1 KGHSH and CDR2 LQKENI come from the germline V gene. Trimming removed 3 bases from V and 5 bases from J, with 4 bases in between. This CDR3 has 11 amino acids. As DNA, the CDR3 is TGTGCCAGCTCACCCAGGGAGACCCAGTACTTC. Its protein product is CASSPRETQYF.

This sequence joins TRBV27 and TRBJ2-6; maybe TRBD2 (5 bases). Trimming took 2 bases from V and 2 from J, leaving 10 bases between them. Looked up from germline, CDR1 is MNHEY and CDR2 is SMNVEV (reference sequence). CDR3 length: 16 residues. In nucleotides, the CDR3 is TGTGCCAGCAGTTTAGTCGGGGAAGCTGGGGCCAACGTCCTGACTTTC. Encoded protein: CASSLVGEAGANVLTF.

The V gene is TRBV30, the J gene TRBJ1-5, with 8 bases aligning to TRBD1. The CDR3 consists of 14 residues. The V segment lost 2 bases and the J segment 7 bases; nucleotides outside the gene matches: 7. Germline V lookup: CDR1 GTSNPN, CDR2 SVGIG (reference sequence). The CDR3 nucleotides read TGTGCCTGGAGTTTTCCAGGGGGCGCGCAGCCCCAGCATTTT. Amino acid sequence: CAWSFPGGAQPQHF.

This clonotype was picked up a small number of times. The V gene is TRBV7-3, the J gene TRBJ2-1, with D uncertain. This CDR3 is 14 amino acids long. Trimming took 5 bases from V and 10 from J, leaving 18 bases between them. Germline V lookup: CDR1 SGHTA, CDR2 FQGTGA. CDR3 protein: CASSPTVGLGEQFF. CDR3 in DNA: TGTGCCAGCAGCCCCACGGTAGGGTTGGGAGAGCAGTTCTTC.

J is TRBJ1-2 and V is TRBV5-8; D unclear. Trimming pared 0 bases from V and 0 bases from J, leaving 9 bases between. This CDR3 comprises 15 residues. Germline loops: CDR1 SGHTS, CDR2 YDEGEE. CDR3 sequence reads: CASSLAAASNYGYTF. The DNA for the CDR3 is TGTGCCAGCAGCTTGGCCGCGGCCTCTAACTATGGCTACACCTTC.

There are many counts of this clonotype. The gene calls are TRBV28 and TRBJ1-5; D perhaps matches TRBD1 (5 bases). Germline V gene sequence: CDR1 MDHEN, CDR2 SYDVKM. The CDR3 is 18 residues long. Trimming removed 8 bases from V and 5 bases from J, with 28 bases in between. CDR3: CASPKLPGPGVWDQPQHF. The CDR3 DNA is TGTGCCAGCCCAAAACTACCGGGACCGGGGGTCTGGGATCAGCCCCAGCATTTT.

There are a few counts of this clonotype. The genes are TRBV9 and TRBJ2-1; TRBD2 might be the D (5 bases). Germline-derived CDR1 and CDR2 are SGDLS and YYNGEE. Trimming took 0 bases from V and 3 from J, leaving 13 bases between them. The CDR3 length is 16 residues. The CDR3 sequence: CASSVGVGMNYNEQFF. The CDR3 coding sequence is TGTGCCAGCAGCGTAGGAGTCGGGATGAACTACAATGAGCAGTTCTTC.